The sequence of this T cell receptor (beta chain) was determined in a study of T-cell reconstitution after alpha-beta-depleted transplantation in children. Study-wide results and caveats: Reports say that about two months after transplant, the alpha-beta T cells came out of several hundred graft clones that had expanded.

Trimming removed 6 bases from V and 0 bases from J, with 22 bases in between. Germline-derived CDR1 and CDR2 are SQVTM and ANQGSEA. The CDR3 is made up of 17 amino acids. Unique molecular identifiers featured in how the TCRbeta library was prepared. TCRdb independently ran MiXCR on the PCR reads; one entry per CDR3 protein. Of a few hundred thousand distinct CDR3 sequences in the sample, approximately 6.3% were seen once. This clonotype was seen ten or more times. Its antigen is not identified. V and J are TRBV29-1 and TRBJ2-3; D might be TRBD2 (5 bases). This sequence was found in a boy aged 2 to 10 with acute lymphoblastic leukemia, due to receive a stem cell transplant. This sample comprised PBMCs, obtained before TCRalphabeta/CD19-depleted stem cell transplant. Here the CDR3 DNA reads TGCAGCGTGCGGCGTTCGACTTATGGACTGAGCACAGATACGCAGTATTTT. Encoded protein: CSVRRSTYGLSTDTQYF.